A single sample gave rise to the 3 T cell receptor beta chains below, sequenced in a study of blood T cells in healthy people across ages. The second PCR ran roughly 7 to 12 cycles with a sample-barcoded 5' primer and J-beta primers. MiXCR, run by TCRdb on the 5' RACE reads, gives a single entry per CDR3 protein. Of about 580,000 distinct CDR3 sequences in the sample, more than 45% are singletons; the top ten hold roughly 24%. Material: blood. The receptors come from a man older than 75 in good health.

This clonotype came up a few times. V gene TRBV7-9 combines with J gene TRBJ2-1; 8 bases agree with TRBD2. V dropped 4 bases and J dropped 12; count of bases not matched to a gene: 2. Germline CDR1 reads SEHNR; CDR2 reads FQNEAQ (reference sequence). The CDR3 runs 11 residues. As DNA, the CDR3 is TGTGCCAGCAGCTCGGCGGGAGGGCAGTTCTTC. It encodes CASSSAGGQFF.

This chain joins TRBV20-1 and TRBJ2-1; 7 nucleotides line up with TRBD2. The CDR3 runs 14 residues. The junction had 8 bases not matched to a gene; V was cut back by 7 bases and J by 2 bases. The germline V gene encodes CDR1 DFQATT and CDR2 SNEGSKA (reference sequence). The CDR3 region has the DNA TGCAGTGGGCTCCGGGGGACTACCTACAATGAGCAGTTCTTC. Protein product: CSGLRGTTYNEQFF.

This clonotype has a handful of counts. The V and J genes are TRBV9 and TRBJ2-5; 10 nucleotides match TRBD2. This CDR3 is built from 16 residues. The germline CDR1 and CDR2 sequences are SGDLS and YYNGEE. With V trimmed by 0 bases and J by 2 bases, 4 bases remained unmatched. Here the CDR3 DNA reads TGTGCCAGCAGCGTAGCCGCTAGCGGGGGTCAAGAGACCCAGTACTTC. It codes for CASSVAASGGQETQYF.